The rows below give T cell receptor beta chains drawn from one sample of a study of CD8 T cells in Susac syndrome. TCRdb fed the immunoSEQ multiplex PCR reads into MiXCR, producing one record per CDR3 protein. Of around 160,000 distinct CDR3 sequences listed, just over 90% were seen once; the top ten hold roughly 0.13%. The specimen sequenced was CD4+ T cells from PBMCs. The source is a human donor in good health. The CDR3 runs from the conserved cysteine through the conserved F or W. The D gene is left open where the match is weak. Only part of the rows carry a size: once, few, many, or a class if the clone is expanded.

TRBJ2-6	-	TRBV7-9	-	TGTGCCAGCAGCTTATGGGCCTCTGGGGCCAACGTCCTGACTTTC	CASSLWASGANVLTF
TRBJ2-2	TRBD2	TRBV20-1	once	TGCAGTGCTAGACCACAATTAGCGGGGAGAACCTCGAACACCGGGGAGCTGTTTTTT	CSARPQLAGRTSNTGELFF
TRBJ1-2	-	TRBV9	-	TGTGCCAGCAGCGTTAAGACAGAAGGGTACTACACCTTC	CASSVKTEGYYTF
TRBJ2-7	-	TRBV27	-	TGTGCCAGCAGTTTGGACAGAAACTACGAGCAGTACTTC	CASSLDRNYEQYF
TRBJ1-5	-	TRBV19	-	TGTGCCAGTAGTTCCGACCGGTGGGGCAATCAGCCCCAGCATTTT	CASSSDRWGNQPQHF
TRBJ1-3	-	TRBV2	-	TGTGCCTCTGGAGAGGCCAGCTCTGGAAACACCATATATTTT	CASGEASSGNTIYF
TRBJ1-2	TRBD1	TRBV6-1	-	TGTGCCAGCAGTGAAAGGGGACAGGGGGGCCGAGGCTACACCTTC	CASSERGQGGRGYTF
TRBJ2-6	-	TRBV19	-	TGTGCCAGTAGTATAGGCGGGACAGCTGGGGCCAACGTCCTGACTTTC	CASSIGGTAGANVLTF
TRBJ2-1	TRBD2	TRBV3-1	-	TGTGCCACCTCGACTAGCGGGGGGTCGGGGGAGCAGTTCTTC	CATSTSGGSGEQFF
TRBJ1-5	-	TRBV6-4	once	TGTGCCAGCAGTGAACAGGTGAATCAGCCCCAGCATTTT	CASSEQVNQPQHF
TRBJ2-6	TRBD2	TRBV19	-	TGTGCCAGTAGTTTCCGCCTCGGGACTAGCGGGGGCGGTGGGGCCAACGTCCTGACTTTC	CASSFRLGTSGGGGANVLTF
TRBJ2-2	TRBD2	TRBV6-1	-	TGTGTTTCGGCGGGGGTGAACACCGGGGAGCTGTTTTTT	CVSAGVNTGELFF
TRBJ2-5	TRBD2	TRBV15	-	TGTGCCACCAGTAGCGGCGGGGGGGCCGGGGAGACCCAGTACTTC	CATSSGGGAGETQYF
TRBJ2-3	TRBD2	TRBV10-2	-	TGCGCCAGTACTAGCGGGGGGGCAGGGAATACGCAGTATTTT	CASTSGGAGNTQYF
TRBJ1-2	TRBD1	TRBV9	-	TGTGCCAGCAGCGTAGGGGACAGCAGTGGCTACACCTTC	CASSVGDSSGYTF
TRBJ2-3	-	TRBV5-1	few	TGCGCCAGCAGCCCCAACACAGATACGCAGTATTTT	CASSPNTDTQYF
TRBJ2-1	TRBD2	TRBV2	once	TGTGCCAGCAGGACTAGCGGCCGAGGGGAGCAGTTCTTC	CASRTSGRGEQFF
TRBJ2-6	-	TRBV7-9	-	TGTGCCAGCAGCCGTGACGGATATCTCTCTGGGGCCAACGTCCTGACTTTC	CASSRDGYLSGANVLTF
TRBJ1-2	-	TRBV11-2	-	TGTGCCAGCAGCCCTAACGGACAGCTTGGAGGCTACACCTTC	CASSPNGQLGGYTF
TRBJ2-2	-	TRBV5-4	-	TGTGCCAGCAGCTACGTACAGATGAACACCGGGGAGCTGTTTTTT	CASSYVQMNTGELFF
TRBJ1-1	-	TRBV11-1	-	TGTGCCAGCAGGCTGACAGGCAACACTGAAGCTTTCTTT	CASRLTGNTEAFF
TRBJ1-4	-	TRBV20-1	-	TGCAGTGCTAGGGACCGGGAAGAAAAACTGTTTTTT	CSARDREEKLFF
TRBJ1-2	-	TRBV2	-	TGTGCCAGCAGTGATTGGAAGGGTAGTGGCTACACCTTC	CASSDWKGSGYTF
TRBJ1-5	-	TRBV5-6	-	TGTGCCAGCAGTTCCTTCGGGGGGGGGCAGCCCCAGCATTTT	CASSSFGGGQPQHF
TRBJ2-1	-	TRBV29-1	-	TGCAGCGCCCCCGGCTTTGGGGCCGAATCGTACAATGAGCAGTTCTTC	CSAPGFGAESYNEQFF